One sample yielded the 18 T cell receptor beta chains listed below, sequenced in a study of beta chain features in type 1 diabetes (dated by TCRdb to between 2018 and 2020). Libraries were constructed by the immunoSEQ multiplex PCR assay. All of the isolated RNA was reverse transcribed with the High Capacity cDNA Reverse Transcription Kit, so expressed TCRB transcripts were sequenced. Drawn from immuneACCESS, this table holds only the in-frame rearrangements with V and J called that TCRdb kept. Clones are partly lost; checked studies trace under half to an unresolved V gene and leave the rest unexplained. The sample table shows 400,000 to 450,000 clones, and roughly 14% are seen once. The ten largest clones take up roughly 0.036% of the sample. The source material was naive CD4+ T cells from blood. Sample cell subset or site, as interpreted from the label and publication: true naive CD4+ T cells. These receptors all stem from a young man in good health.

The chain is built from TRBV9 and TRBJ1-4; no clear D. V was shortened by 3 bases and J by 8 bases, with 17 bases between the two germline ends. The length of the CDR3 is 15 residues. Germline loops: CDR1 SGDLS, CDR2 YYNGEE. The CDR3 sequence is CASSGPYGVSEKLFF. The CDR3 DNA reads TGTGCCAGCAGCGGGCCGTACGGGGTTTCGGAAAAACTGTTTTTT.

This clone appeared a few times. The chain recombines TRBV7-2 with TRBJ2-5; 9 nucleotides agree with TRBD2. Per the germline V gene, CDR1 is SGHTA and CDR2 is FQGNSA. The V segment lost 5 bases and the J segment 4 bases; nucleotides outside the gene matches: 8. There are 15 residues in the CDR3. CDR3 residues: CASSTRTSERETQYF. The CDR3 coding sequence is TGTGCCAGCAGCACCCGGACTAGCGAACGAGAGACCCAGTACTTC.

CDR3 protein: CAISQEQRQPQHF. The CDR3 DNA reads as TGTGCCATCAGTCAAGAACAGCGCCAGCCCCAGCATTTT. V is TRBV10-3 and J is TRBJ1-5; D unclear. Germline V gives CDR1 ENHRY, CDR2 SYGVKD. The ends were cut back, 5 bases at V and 7 bases at J, with 12 bases in the middle. The CDR3 totals 13 residues.

In this sample, this clone turned up a few times. The chain is built from TRBV10-3 and TRBJ2-3, with D perhaps matching TRBD2 (5 bases). Germline values: CDR1 ENHRY, CDR2 SYGVKD. The ends were cut back, 2 bases at V and 2 bases at J, with 8 bases in the middle. The CDR3 loop spans 14 amino acids. The CDR3 protein is CAISESGNTDTQYF. In nucleotides, the CDR3 is TGTGCCATCAGTGAGAGCGGAAACACAGATACGCAGTATTTT.

This clone was recorded a few times. The chain is built from TRBV4-3 and TRBJ2-1, with 7 bases matching TRBD2. Trimming cost V 5 bases and J 6 bases; bases outside gene matches: 4. Germline CDR1 and CDR2: LGHNA and YSLEER. The CDR3 spans 13 residues. The CDR3 coding sequence is TGCGCCAGCAGCACTCGACTAGCCAATGAGCAGTTCTTC. This translates into CASSTRLANEQFF.

The chain employs TRBV28 and TRBJ2-7; D not resolved. CDR1 and CDR2 (germline): MDHEN, SYDVKM. The CDR3 consists of 13 residues. Trimming cost V 5 bases and J 5 bases, with 13 bases left between them. The CDR3 region has the DNA TGTGCCAGCAGTCCCGCCTTGGTACACGAGCAGTACGTC. Translation: CASSPALVHEQYV.

There are a few counts of this clone. The V and J genes are TRBV5-1 and TRBJ2-1; D may correspond to TRBD1 or TRBD2 (6 bases each). Trimming took off 0 bases at V and 4 bases at J, with 14 bases between the two ends. Per the germline V gene, CDR1 is SGHRS and CDR2 is YFSETQ. The CDR3 contains 16 residues. In DNA, the CDR3 is TGCGCCAGCAGCTTGGGCGGGGACACCTCTTACAATGAGCAGTTCTTC. Its translation is CASSLGGDTSYNEQFF.

The table lists this clone with a few counts. Germline and junction disagree at one end, which may indicate a read error. The chain has TRBV4-1 and TRBJ2-5; the D call may be TRBD1 or TRBD2 (5 bases each). The CDR3 runs 13 residues. Looked up from germline, CDR1 is MGHRA and CDR2 is YSYEKL. CDR3 in DNA: TGCGCCAGCAGCCAAGTTCGCTCGGGGACCCGGTACTTC. It translates to CASSQVRSGTRYF.

The CDR3: CSASLNYEQYF. The CDR3 DNA follows: TGCAGTGCTAGCCTCAATTACGAGCAGTACTTC. The chain uses TRBV20-1 and TRBJ2-7; D unresolved. The CDR3 extends over 11 amino acids. Germline loops: CDR1 DFQATT, CDR2 SNEGSKA (reference sequence). Trimming pared 3 bases from V and 4 bases from J, leaving 7 bases between.

This clone was counted only a few times. V usage is TRBV15 and J usage is TRBJ1-2, with D unresolved. Per germline, CDR1 LNHNV and CDR2 YYDKDF (reference sequence). V was shortened by 0 bases and J by 7 bases, with 9 bases between the two germline ends. The CDR3 is 13 amino acids. This CDR3 reads CATSRDRSGGYTF. As DNA, the CDR3 is TGTGCCACCAGCAGAGATCGTTCGGGTGGCTACACCTTC.

This clone occurred a few times. V usage is TRBV28 and J usage is TRBJ1-4; D possibly corresponds to TRBD1 (5 bases). The CDR3 has 16 amino acids. CDR1 and CDR2 from the germline V gene are MDHEN and SYDVKM. Trimming removed 4 bases from V and 8 bases from J, with 20 bases in between. The CDR3 bases are TGTGCCAGCAGTTCATCCGCTCAGGGACTTTCCGAAAAACTGTTTTTT. This gives the protein CASSSSAQGLSEKLFF.

This clone was found a few times. The V and J genes are TRBV15 and TRBJ1-4; D might be TRBD1 (6 bases). Trimming removed 5 bases at V and 14 bases at J, with 12 bases between. The CDR3 runs 11 residues. Germline values: CDR1 LNHNV, CDR2 YYDKDF (reference sequence). The CDR3 sequence is CATSLGGDLFF. DNA for the CDR3: TGTGCCACCAGCCTAGGGGGGGACCTGTTTTTT. Looking up the rest from reference TRBV15 and TRBJ1-4 gives the full variable domain: DAMVIQNPRYQVTQFGKPVTLSCSQTLNHNVMYWYQQKSSQAPKLLFHYYDKDFNNEADTPDNFQSRRPNTSFCFLDIRSPGLGDTAMYLCATSLGGDLFFGSGTQLSVL.

This clone came up a few times. This sequence joins TRBV14 and TRBJ1-6; D gene uncertain. The germline V and J ends were trimmed by 4 bases and 8 bases, with 9 bases remaining between them. The CDR3 totals 13 residues. Germline V lookup: CDR1 SGHDN, CDR2 FVKESK. DNA for the CDR3: TGTGCCAGCAGCCTTTCAAAGGATTCACCCCTCCACTTT. The encoded protein is CASSLSKDSPLHF.

A word on this clone: Other DNA sequences in this sample translate to the same CDR3. V gene TRBV19 combines with J gene TRBJ2-1; 10 nucleotides agree with TRBD1. The CDR3 covers 14 residues. The ends lost 6 bases at V and 4 bases at J; junction bases unmatched: 3. Germline V lookup: CDR1 LNHDA, CDR2 SQIVND (reference sequence). CDR3 DNA: TGTGCCAGTAGCCCGGACAGGGGGTACAATGAGCAGTTCTTC. Amino acid sequence: CASSPDRGYNEQFF.

This rearrangement joins TRBV6-5 to TRBJ2-6; D is perhaps TRBD2 (5 bases). The germline V gene has CDR1 MNHEY and CDR2 SVGAGI. Trimming removed 6 bases from V and 0 bases from J, with 6 bases in between. The CDR3 loop spans 14 amino acids. The CDR3 nucleotides are TGTGCCAGCAGCCGGGACTCTGGGGCCAACGTCCTGACTTTC. It yields the protein CASSRDSGANVLTF.

The chain recombines TRBV7-2 with TRBJ2-5; the D gene is possibly TRBD2 (5 bases). The V gene lost 1 base and the J gene lost 9 bases, with 12 bases spanning the gap. Germline loops: CDR1 SGHTA, CDR2 FQGNSA. This CDR3 is built from 13 residues. CDR3 in amino acids: CASSLVEVSAQYF. CDR3 DNA sequence: TGTGCCAGCAGCTTAGTGGAGGTCTCGGCCCAGTACTTC.

V is TRBV4-3 and J is TRBJ2-7; the D is unclear. Trimming cost V 0 bases and J 2 bases, with 11 bases left between them. The CDR3 has 15 residues. CDR1 LGHNA and CDR2 YSLEER come from the germline V gene. The CDR3 DNA sequence: TGCGCCAGCAGCCAAGATCCTAGAACTCCCTACGAGCAGTACTTC. Translation: CASSQDPRTPYEQYF.

This clone was counted a few times. The gene calls are TRBV5-1 and TRBJ2-3, with D possibly matching TRBD1 (6 bases). This CDR3 is 16 amino acids long. Germline assignment: CDR1 SGHRS and CDR2 YFSETQ. V dropped 3 bases and J dropped 13 bases, with 27 bases sitting between them. This CDR3 reads CASSSGATSAQIREYF. CDR3 sequence (DNA): TGCGCCAGCAGCTCAGGGGCCACGTCCGCACAGATACGAGAGTATTTT.